Listed below are T cell receptor beta chains from one sample, sequenced in a study of control samples from healthy donors and cancer patients. Profiled with immunoSEQ multiplex PCR; TCRdb holds only in-frame clones, not every one. The sample contains 140,000 or so clones, over 90% of which appear only once. Sample: PBMCs. Receptor source: a man aged 55 to 70 with colorectal cancer. The CDR3 runs from the conserved cysteine through the conserved F or W. A D gene is named only where the DNA matches it firmly. Size tells how often a clone was seen (once, few, many) or the class of an expanded clone, and some rows leave it out.

TRBV25-1,NA,TRBJ2-1,TRBD1,CASRGPQGESYNEQFF,TGTGCCAGCAGGGGCCCACAGGGGGAATCCTACAATGAGCAGTTCTTC
TRBV3-1/TRBV3-2,NA,TRBJ1-4,NA,CASSPQGVSGEKLFF,TGTGCCAGCAGCCCCCAAGGGGTCTCGGGTGAAAAACTGTTTTTT
TRBV6-4,NA,TRBJ2-3,NA,CASSARGSTDTQYF,TGTGCCAGCAGTGCTCGGGGGAGCACAGATACGCAGTATTTT
TRBV12-3/TRBV12-4,once,TRBJ1-2,NA,CASSLAGSGYTF,TGTGCCAGCAGTCTAGCGGGGTCTGGCTACACCTTC
TRBV27,NA,TRBJ1-1,TRBD1,CASSPPTGTGVRRAFF,TGTGCCAGTTCTCCTCCCACCGGGACAGGGGTTAGGAGAGCTTTCTTT
TRBV6-2/TRBV6-3,NA,TRBJ2-7,TRBD1,CASSYGDRASYEQYF,TGTGCCAGCAGTTACGGAGACAGGGCTTCCTACGAGCAGTACTTC
TRBV18,NA,TRBJ2-5,NA,CASSPSSGPRETQYF,TGTGCCAGCTCACCTTCTTCCGGTCCACGGGAGACCCAGTACTTC
TRBV19,few,TRBJ1-2,NA,CASNTEGRRGYTF,TGTGCCAGTAACACAGAAGGGCGAAGGGGCTACACCTTC
TRBV18,once,TRBJ1-5,TRBD1,CASSQPRIQGAGSNQPQHF,TGTGCCAGCTCCCAACCACGTATACAGGGGGCCGGGAGCAATCAGCCCCAGCATTTT
TRBV7-8,NA,TRBJ2-1,TRBD1,CASKGAPPYNEQFF,TGTGCCAGCAAGGGGGCTCCTCCCTACAATGAGCAGTTCTTC
TRBV18,NA,TRBJ2-3,TRBD1,CASSPPRTGFSDTQYF,TGTGCCAGCTCACCCCCCCGGACAGGGTTCTCAGATACGCAGTATTTT
TRBV9,NA,TRBJ2-7,NA,CASSVVPSYEQYF,TGTGCCAGCAGCGTAGTGCCATCCTACGAGCAGTACTTC
TRBV12-3/TRBV12-4,NA,TRBJ1-1,NA,CASSWGTTEAFF,TGTGCCAGCAGTTGGGGGACGACTGAAGCTTTCTTT
TRBV5-1,NA,TRBJ2-3,TRBD2,CASGPSGTSTDTQYF,TGCGCCAGCGGACCTAGCGGGACTAGCACAGATACGCAGTATTTT
TRBV9,NA,TRBJ1-1,NA,CASSVDLTGEAFF,TGTGCCAGCAGCGTAGACCTGACCGGGGAAGCTTTCTTT
TRBV7-8,NA,TRBJ2-5,TRBD1,CASSLVGTGWETQYF,TGTGCCAGCAGCTTAGTGGGGACAGGGTGGGAGACCCAGTACTTC
TRBV4-1,NA,TRBJ1-3,NA,CASSHRAISSGNTIYF,TGCGCCAGCAGCCATCGGGCCATCAGCTCGGGAAACACCATATATTTT
TRBV7-2,NA,TRBJ1-2,NA,CASSPRQSAYGYTF,TGTGCCAGCAGCCCCCGTCAGTCTGCCTATGGCTACACCTTC
TRBV5-8,once,TRBJ2-5,NA,CALGGPGGETQYF,TGTGCCCTGGGGGGGCCGGGGGGAGAGACCCAGTACTTC
TRBV30,NA,TRBJ2-1,TRBD2,CAWNPGLGNEQFF,TGTGCCTGGAACCCGGGACTAGGGAATGAGCAGTTCTTC
TRBV9,NA,TRBJ2-7,TRBD2,CASSFSGVPYEQYF,TGTGCCAGCAGCTTTAGCGGGGTTCCCTACGAGCAGTACTTC
TRBV11-2,NA,TRBJ1-2,NA,CASSLATTYGYTF,TGTGCCAGCAGCTTAGCGACAACTTATGGCTACACCTTC
TRBV12-3/TRBV12-4,NA,TRBJ1-2,NA,CASSPIRKDGYTF,TGTGCCAGCAGCCCGATCAGGAAAGATGGCTACACCTTC
TRBV20-1,NA,TRBJ1-2,NA,CSASLGTNYGYTF,TGCAGTGCTAGTTTGGGGACTAACTATGGCTACACCTTC
TRBV10-2,once,TRBJ2-5,NA,CASSKDSRETQYF,TGCGCCAGCAGTAAGGACTCGAGAGAGACCCAGTACTTC
TRBV3-1/TRBV3-2,NA,TRBJ1-1,NA,CASSGDWGLTEAFF,TGTGCCAGCAGCGGAGATTGGGGGCTGACTGAAGCTTTCTTT
TRBV6-6,NA,TRBJ1-2,TRBD1,CASSATGQGPYGYTF,TGTGCCAGCAGTGCCACGGGACAGGGACCCTATGGCTACACCTTC
TRBV4-1,NA,TRBJ1-1,TRBD1,CASSQDRTGGNTEAFF,TGCGCCAGCAGCCAAGATAGGACAGGGGGGAACACTGAAGCTTTCTTT
TRBV5-4,NA,TRBJ1-2,NA,CASSVSKGLDGYTF,TGTGCCAGCAGCGTATCAAAGGGGCTGGATGGCTACACCTTC
TRBV3-1/TRBV3-2,NA,TRBJ2-6,NA,CASRGEGGDGANVLTF,TGTGCCAGCAGGGGGGAAGGAGGAGATGGGGCCAACGTCCTGACTTTC
TRBV19,NA,TRBJ2-1,TRBD2,CASGERGLVPYNEQFF,TGTGCCAGTGGAGAGAGGGGACTAGTTCCCTACAATGAGCAGTTCTTC
TRBV19,NA,TRBJ1-2,TRBD1,CASSFRDRGYTF,TGTGCCAGTAGCTTCCGGGACAGGGGCTACACCTTC
TRBV2,once,TRBJ1-1,NA,CASSGTQGLNTEAFF,TGTGCCAGCAGTGGTACACAGGGATTAAACACTGAAGCTTTCTTT
TRBV2,NA,TRBJ1-4,NA,CASSEQVGTNEKLFF,TGTGCCAGCAGTGAACAGGTTGGAACTAATGAAAAACTGTTTTTT
TRBV10-3,NA,TRBJ2-2,NA,CAISAGYTGELFF,TGTGCCATCAGCGCGGGGTACACCGGGGAGCTGTTTTTT